One sample yielded the 13 T cell receptor beta chains listed below, sequenced in a study of cytomegalovirus exposure and HLA in healthy donors. 60 Vbeta and 13 Jbeta primers were used in PCR. Here immunoSEQ multiplex PCR was the method, and the copy in TCRdb shows in-frame clones only, minus some. The sample records about 160,000 clones, 84% being singletons. The sequenced sample consisted of PBMCs. The receptors were sampled from a man between 45 and 60 years old in good health and CMV-seropositive.

The chain employs TRBV5-1 and TRBJ2-7; weak D call: TRBD1 (6 bases). V was trimmed by 1 base and J by 6 bases, leaving 11 bases between them. Germline V CDR1 and CDR2: SGHRS, YFSETQ. This CDR3 spans 13 amino acids. CDR3 residues: CASSLLGAGEQYF. The CDR3 DNA reads as TGCGCCAGCAGCTTGTTGGGGGCCGGCGAGCAGTACTTC.

The chain has TRBV7-9 and TRBJ1-2; D is undetermined. Germline lookup yields CDR1 SEHNR and CDR2 FQNEAQ (reference sequence). There are 14 residues in the CDR3. V was clipped by 6 bases and J by 1 base, with 12 bases between them. The CDR3 nucleotides are TGTGCCAGCAGTATAGGAAACAGTAACTATGGCTACACCTTC. Translation gives CASSIGNSNYGYTF.

The chain carries TRBV11-2 and TRBJ1-1; D may be TRBD1 (5 bases). This CDR3 is 15 amino acids long. Between the trimmed V and J ends, which lost 4 bases and 1 base, there was a span of 13 bases. In germline, CDR1 is SGHAT, CDR2 FQNNGV. The CDR3 protein is CASSWGGTGNTEAFF. The CDR3 DNA sequence: TGTGCCAGCAGCTGGGGAGGGACGGGGAACACTGAAGCTTTCTTT.

V usage is TRBV12-5 and J usage is TRBJ2-7; the D gene is possibly TRBD1 (5 bases). Germline V gene lookup returns CDR1 LGHNT and CDR2 FRNRAP. V lost 7 bases to trimming and J lost 0 bases, with 13 bases between them. The CDR3 spans 14 residues. CDR3 nucleotide sequence: TGTGCTAGTGCTCCGACAGAAAACTCCTACGAGCAGTACTTC. Amino acid sequence: CASAPTENSYEQYF.

The chain links TRBV9 to TRBJ1-2; 7 positions agree with TRBD1. CDR3 length: 15 amino acids. Germline CDR1 reads SGDLS; CDR2 reads YYNGEE. The V segment lost 1 base and the J segment 3 bases; nucleotides outside the gene matches: 6. CDR3 amino acids: CASSVRGTADYGYTF. DNA for the CDR3: TGTGCCAGCAGCGTACGGGGGACAGCCGACTATGGCTACACCTTC.

The J gene is TRBJ2-2, the V gene TRBV27, with a tentative D call TRBD2 (5 bases). Germline V gene data show CDR1 as MNHEY and CDR2 as SMNVEV (reference sequence). This CDR3 comprises 15 residues. Trimming removed 6 bases at V and 5 bases at J, with 16 bases between. CDR3 residues: CASSPLAGGTGELFF. Written as DNA, the CDR3 is TGTGCCAGCAGCCCCCTGGCGGGTGGAACCGGGGAGCTGTTTTTT.

The J gene is TRBJ2-7, the V gene TRBV29-1; D might be TRBD1 (6 bases). The CDR3 consists of 15 residues. Between the trimmed V and J ends, which lost 2 bases and 2 bases, there was a span of 16 bases. Germline CDR1 SQVTM, CDR2 ANQGSEA. The CDR3 DNA is TGCAGCGTTGAACGTGACAGGCACGAGCCCTACGAGCAGTACGTC. Encoded protein: CSVERDRHEPYEQYV.

V and J are TRBV7-2 and TRBJ1-2, with 11 bases fitting TRBD1. CDR3 length: 19 residues. The germline V gene has CDR1 SGHTA and CDR2 FQGNSA. V shed 5 bases and J 3 bases; nucleotides not matched to a gene: 17. The CDR3 spells CASSRDSQPGTGGYYGYTF. Here the CDR3 DNA reads TGTGCCAGCAGCCGCGATTCCCAACCGGGGACAGGGGGATACTATGGCTACACCTTC.

This chain's CDR3 is CASSLVGAPDTQYF. The CDR3, as DNA: TGTGCCAGCAGCTTAGTAGGGGCCCCAGATACGCAGTATTTT. The chain has TRBV7-9 and TRBJ2-3, with a tentative D call TRBD1 (5 bases). The germline V gene has CDR1 SEHNR and CDR2 FQNEAQ (reference sequence). The CDR3 totals 14 residues. V lost 1 base and J lost 4, with 9 bases in between.

V and J are TRBV7-2 and TRBJ1-1; D perhaps matches TRBD1 (5 bases). Germline V gene data show CDR1 as SGHTA and CDR2 as FQGNSA. There are 14 residues in the CDR3. V was trimmed by 1 base and J by 1 base, leaving 7 bases between them. CDR3 residues: CASSLGQGNTEAFF. The CDR3, as DNA: TGTGCCAGCAGCTTAGGGCAGGGGAACACTGAAGCTTTCTTT.

V is TRBV27 and J is TRBJ2-7, with TRBD2 as a possible D gene (5 bases). V was pared by 6 bases and J by 0 bases, with 27 bases between. This CDR3 region has 19 residues. Germline V gene sequence: CDR1 MNHEY, CDR2 SMNVEV (reference sequence). DNA of the CDR3: TGTGCCAGCAGATCACTGACCTGGGGTAGCGAGAGGAGCTCCTACGAGCAGTACGTC. Its translation is CASRSLTWGSERSSYEQYV.

The chain combines TRBV13 with TRBJ2-1; perhaps TRBD1 as D (8 bases). V lost 5 bases and J lost 0, with 14 bases in between. This CDR3 spans 16 amino acids. Germline-derived CDR1 and CDR2 are PRHDT and FYEKMQ (reference sequence). CDR3 region: CASSHRGGSSYNEQFF. DNA for the CDR3: TGTGCCAGCAGCCACAGGGGGGGGAGCTCCTACAATGAGCAGTTCTTC.

The chain employs TRBV19 and TRBJ2-2, with 7 bases aligning to TRBD1. The V and J ends lost 7 bases and 6 bases, in that order; junction bases with no gene match: 8. The CDR3 has 14 residues. Germline values: CDR1 LNHDA, CDR2 SQIVND (reference sequence). The CDR3 coding sequence is TGTGCCAGTACTCCCCGACAGGGTCCCGGGGAGCTGTTTTTT. Its protein is CASTPRQGPGELFF.